Described below is a single T cell receptor (beta chain) sequence and its context. The antigen remains undetermined. Sequence data for DNA of cultured CD4+ T cells were generated by the Oncomine TCR Beta short-read assay. TCRdb analysed the PCR reads with MiXCR anew, one entry per CDR3 protein. The table has 15,000 or so distinct CDR3 sequences, about 26% seen once. The sample is drawn from a study of vaccination and CD4 T cells after COVID-19. As for the study in general: Either the Pfizer-BioNTech BNT162b2 or Moderna mRNA-1273 vaccine was given as two doses.

The CDR3 totals 20 residues. Treatment noted: approximately nine-day PBMC culture with coronavirus spike peptide pools or control peptides (ViraFEST assay). Cultures got half-medium changes with IL-2 on days 3 and 7. The study's findings and limits: The great majority, 304 of 307 vaccine-specific clones, proved spike mono-reactive in convalescent patients.

The chain carries TRBV1 and TRBJ2-3; the table assigns TRBD2, which was not confirmed against the DNA. TRBV1 is shown as a pseudogene. The sample taken for sequencing was cultured CD4+ T cells from blood. This sequence was found in a human donor with COVID-19. CDR3 region: CTSSQANGLAGGLDTDTQYF. The CDR3 DNA sequence: TGCACCAGCAGCCAAGCAAACGGACTAGCGGGGGGGCTTGACACAGATACGCAGTATTTT.